This is a list of T cell receptor beta chains from one sample in a study of naive and memory T cell subsets. A single record per CDR3 protein comes from TCRdb applying MiXCR to the UMI-ligation and nested PCR reads. Among roughly 100,000 distinct CDR3 sequences listed, roughly 14% were seen once. Sequencing was done on a sample of naive CD8+ T cells from blood. The receptors were sampled from a human donor in good health. Both conserved end residues are part of each CDR3. The D gene is left open where the match is weak. Clone size is stated in some rows and not others, as once, few, many or a class when expanded.

CDR3: CASTLREDETEAFF; DNA: TGTGCCAGCACCCTCAGGGAGGATGAGACTGAAGCTTTCTTT; J: TRBJ1-1; V: TRBV7-9; size: few; D: -
CDR3: CASSLGSGSAGELFF; DNA: TGTGCCAGCAGCCTAGGGTCAGGAAGCGCCGGGGAGCTGTTTTTT; J: TRBJ2-2; V: TRBV9; size: few; D: -
CDR3: CASSPRGPTSLEQYF; DNA: TGTGCCAGCAGCCCGCGGGGTCCTACCTCTCTCGAGCAGTACTTC; J: TRBJ2-7; V: TRBV9; size: few; D: -
CDR3: CATSRTGREAFF; DNA: TGTGCCACCAGCAGAACTGGGAGAGAAGCTTTCTTT; J: TRBJ1-1; V: TRBV15; size: many; D: -
CDR3: CASSLTGPRGAFF; DNA: TGTGCCAGCAGCTTGACAGGCCCCCGGGGAGCTTTCTTT; J: TRBJ1-1; V: TRBV14; size: few; D: -
CDR3: CASSPWGGDTQYF; DNA: TGTGCCAGCAGCCCCTGGGGTGGAGATACGCAGTATTTT; J: TRBJ2-3; V: TRBV7-9; size: -; D: -
CDR3: CASSLLAGGAIDEQYF; DNA: TGTGCCAGCAGTTTATTAGCGGGGGGCGCGATTGACGAGCAGTACTTC; J: TRBJ2-7; V: TRBV28; size: many; D: TRBD2
CDR3: CASSVNTGGEQYF; DNA: TGTGCCAGCAGCGTAAACACCGGAGGCGAGCAGTACTTC; J: TRBJ2-7; V: TRBV9; size: -; D: -
CDR3: CASSLDSWRDEGGELFF; DNA: TGTGCCAGCAGCTTAGATTCCTGGCGGGACGAAGGCGGGGAGCTGTTTTTT; J: TRBJ2-2; V: TRBV7-6; size: -; D: -
CDR3: CASQRAGEFNEQYF; DNA: TGTGCCAGCCAACGGGCGGGGGAGTTCAACGAGCAGTACTTC; J: TRBJ2-7; V: TRBV12-3/TRBV12-4; size: many; D: TRBD2
CDR3: CSGVADTGSTYGYTF; DNA: TGCAGTGGGGTCGCCGACACAGGGTCGACCTATGGCTACACCTTC; J: TRBJ1-2; V: TRBV20-1; size: -; D: -
CDR3: CASSSFSGKTDTQYF; DNA: TGTGCCAGCAGCTCGTTTAGCGGGAAAACAGATACGCAGTATTTT; J: TRBJ2-3; V: TRBV7-9; size: few; D: TRBD2
CDR3: CASSQGGSSSYNEQFF; DNA: TGTGCCAGCAGCCAAGGGGGGTCTAGCTCCTACAATGAGCAGTTCTTC; J: TRBJ2-1; V: TRBV14; size: few; D: -
CDR3: CATSKVEKALHAEQYF; DNA: TGTGCCACCAGCAAGGTGGAAAAGGCCCTTCACGCTGAGCAGTACTTC; J: TRBJ2-7; V: TRBV15; size: few; D: -
CDR3: CASSLLGGANSPLHF; DNA: TGTGCCAGCAGCTTATTAGGGGGTGCGAATTCACCCCTCCACTTT; J: TRBJ1-6; V: TRBV13; size: -; D: -
CDR3: CASWGNPAGAFF; DNA: TGTGCCTCTTGGGGGAACCCGGCTGGAGCTTTCTTT; J: TRBJ1-1; V: TRBV30; size: many; D: -
CDR3: CASSLALGVGETQYF; DNA: TGTGCCAGCAGTTTAGCGCTAGGGGTCGGAGAGACCCAGTACTTC; J: TRBJ2-5; V: TRBV12-3/TRBV12-4; size: -; D: -
CDR3: CASSARANNYEQYF; DNA: TGTGCCAGCAGCGCTAGAGCAAACAACTACGAGCAGTACTTC; J: TRBJ2-7; V: TRBV7-8; size: few; D: -
CDR3: CSARDPIAVYEQYF; DNA: TGCAGTGCTAGAGATCCGATAGCGGTCTACGAGCAGTACTTC; J: TRBJ2-7; V: TRBV20-1; size: few; D: -
CDR3: CASSQDGYGYEQYF; DNA: TGTGCCAGCAGCCAAGACGGGTACGGCTACGAGCAGTACTTC; J: TRBJ2-7; V: TRBV14; size: -; D: -
CDR3: CASSLVGTEYEAFF; DNA: TGCGCCAGCAGCTTGGTAGGGACAGAGTATGAAGCTTTCTTT; J: TRBJ1-1; V: TRBV5-1; size: few; D: TRBD1
CDR3: CSARDGLLEQFF; DNA: TGCAGTGCTAGAGACGGACTGCTAGAGCAGTTCTTC; J: TRBJ2-1; V: TRBV20-1; size: few; D: -
CDR3: CSVGSGNTDTQYF; DNA: TGCAGCGTTGGGTCGGGGAACACAGATACGCAGTATTTT; J: TRBJ2-3; V: TRBV29-1; size: many; D: -
CDR3: CASRRLNGSNQPQHF; DNA: TGTGCCAGCAGGCGTTTAAACGGGAGCAATCAGCCCCAGCATTTT; J: TRBJ1-5; V: TRBV6-1; size: -; D: -
CDR3: CASWGQGVREQYF; DNA: TGTGCCAGCTGGGGGCAGGGGGTCAGGGAGCAGTACTTC; J: TRBJ2-7; V: TRBV2; size: -; D: TRBD1
CDR3: CSVPADAYEQYF; DNA: TGCAGCGTTCCAGCGGATGCTTACGAGCAGTACTTC; J: TRBJ2-7; V: TRBV29-1; size: -; D: -
CDR3: CATSTHIFPQYF; DNA: TGTGCCACCAGCACCCATATATTTCCGCAGTATTTT; J: TRBJ2-3; V: TRBV15; size: -; D: -
CDR3: CASSQVQGGNQPQHF; DNA: TGCGCCAGCAGCCAAGTTCAAGGCGGCAATCAGCCCCAGCATTTT; J: TRBJ1-5; V: TRBV4-3; size: few; D: -
CDR3: CASSSPRGANVLTF; DNA: TGTGCCAGCAGCTCTCCGCGCGGGGCCAACGTCCTGACTTTC; J: TRBJ2-6; V: TRBV7-9; size: -; D: -
CDR3: CASSDRLSGNTIYF; DNA: TGTGCCAGCAGTGACAGGCTCTCTGGAAACACCATATATTTT; J: TRBJ1-3; V: TRBV2; size: many; D: -
CDR3: CASSYVTDEQFF; DNA: TGTGCCAGCAGTTACGTTACAGATGAGCAGTTCTTC; J: TRBJ2-1; V: TRBV6-2/TRBV6-3; size: -; D: -
CDR3: CASRPTPGETQYF; DNA: TGTGCCAGCAGGCCAACTCCGGGGGAGACCCAGTACTTC; J: TRBJ2-5; V: TRBV7-2; size: few; D: -
CDR3: CATCRAGLSYEQYF; DNA: TGTGCCACCTGCCGGGCGGGTCTATCCTACGAGCAGTACTTC; J: TRBJ2-7; V: TRBV24-1; size: many; D: -
CDR3: CASSQETREDTQYF; DNA: TGCGCCAGCAGCCAAGAGACTCGGGAAGATACGCAGTATTTT; J: TRBJ2-3; V: TRBV4-3; size: few; D: -
CDR3: CASSLETNFGTDTQYF; DNA: TGTGCCAGCAGCCTCGAAACTAATTTCGGCACAGATACGCAGTATTTT; J: TRBJ2-3; V: TRBV13; size: -; D: -
CDR3: CASSLLELAGYEQYF; DNA: TGTGCCAGCAGCTTGTTGGAGCTAGCGGGATACGAGCAGTACTTC; J: TRBJ2-7; V: TRBV7-8; size: -; D: TRBD2
CDR3: CATFKETQYF; DNA: TGTGCCACCTTCAAAGAGACCCAGTACTTC; J: TRBJ2-5; V: TRBV3-1; size: -; D: -
CDR3: CSVRGGGSYEQYF; DNA: TGCAGCGTACGAGGAGGGGGGTCCTACGAGCAGTACTTC; J: TRBJ2-7; V: TRBV29-1; size: -; D: -
CDR3: CAWSGTSFSPDTQYF; DNA: TGTGCCTGGAGCGGGACTAGTTTCTCGCCAGATACGCAGTATTTT; J: TRBJ2-3; V: TRBV30; size: few; D: TRBD2
CDR3: CATSSGDSRTDTQYF; DNA: TGTGCCACCAGCAGCGGGGACTCCCGCACAGATACGCAGTATTTT; J: TRBJ2-3; V: TRBV15; size: -; D: -
CDR3: CASSLQRGGLWETQYF; DNA: TGTGCCAGTAGCCTCCAGCGGGGGGGCCTTTGGGAGACCCAGTACTTC; J: TRBJ2-5; V: TRBV19; size: many; D: TRBD2
CDR3: CASSYPLASIINEQFF; DNA: TGTGCCAGCAGCTACCCTTTAGCTAGTATCATCAATGAGCAGTTCTTC; J: TRBJ2-1; V: TRBV7-9; size: few; D: -
CDR3: CSAITSPRQLISYEQYF; DNA: TGCAGCGCCATCACCAGCCCCCGACAGTTAATCTCCTACGAGCAGTACTTC; J: TRBJ2-7; V: TRBV29-1; size: -; D: -
CDR3: CASSPVVSYEQYF; DNA: TGTGCCAGCAGCCCAGTGGTTTCCTACGAGCAGTACTTC; J: TRBJ2-7; V: TRBV7-2; size: -; D: -
CDR3: CSARMMPGPSGASYEQYF; DNA: TGCAGTGCTAGGATGATGCCGGGACCTAGCGGGGCTTCCTACGAGCAGTACTTC; J: TRBJ2-7; V: TRBV20-1; size: many; D: TRBD2
CDR3: CASSPGLRTNYEQYF; DNA: TGCGCCAGCAGCCCCGGACTCCGAACAAACTACGAGCAGTACTTC; J: TRBJ2-7; V: TRBV4-3; size: many; D: -